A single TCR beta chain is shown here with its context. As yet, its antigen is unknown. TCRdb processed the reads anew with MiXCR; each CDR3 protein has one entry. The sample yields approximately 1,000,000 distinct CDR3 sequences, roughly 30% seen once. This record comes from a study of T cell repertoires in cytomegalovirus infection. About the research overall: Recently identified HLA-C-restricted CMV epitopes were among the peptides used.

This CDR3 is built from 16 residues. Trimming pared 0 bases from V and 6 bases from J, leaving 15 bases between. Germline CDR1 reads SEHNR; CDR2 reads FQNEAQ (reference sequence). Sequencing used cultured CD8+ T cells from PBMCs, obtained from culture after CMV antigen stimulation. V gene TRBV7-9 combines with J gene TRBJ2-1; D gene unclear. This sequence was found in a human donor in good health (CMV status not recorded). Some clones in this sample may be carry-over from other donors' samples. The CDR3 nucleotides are TGTGCCAGCAGCTTAGCAGGCGTCGGCTTTGGCAATGAGCAGTTCTTC. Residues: CASSLAGVGFGNEQFF.